This TCR beta chain comes out of a study of regulatory T cells in long-lasting Graves disease. Whole-study findings and limits: For persistent Graves' patients, TCR diversity was lower than for newly diagnosed ones.

Assembly of TCR beta libraries relied on iRepertoire HTBI primers together with Arm-PCR of CDR3 regions. TCRdb re-derived calls from the multiplex PCR reads in MiXCR, one entry per CDR3 protein. The sample yields 530,000 or so distinct CDR3 sequences, approximately 15% seen once. Only a few counts were recorded for this clonotype. The antigen is not known. A much larger clone differs from this one at a single base, so this may be a read error. Germline V gives CDR1 SGHTA, CDR2 FQGNSA. This CDR3 is 15 amino acids long. Time point noted: newly diagnosed GD, antithyroid drugs for less than 3 months. The authors made the TCR library using RNA they extracted from PBMCs. These records were also assigned to another study, of T cells in Graves' hyperthyroidism and ophthalmopathy. That work adds: Exclusion followed for patients with uncontrolled infection, other autoimmune disease, pregnancy or lactation. Appearing also in blood were most of the thyroid clonotypes expanded above 0.001.

The sequence came from a young man with Graves disease. The sequencing here drew on peripheral blood mononuclear cells (PBMCs), taken at new diagnosis, from a patient treated with antithyroid drugs. This rearrangement joins TRBV7-2 to TRBJ2-5; 8 nucleotides match TRBD2. CDR3 in amino acids: CANSYSSGYQETQYF. The CDR3 nucleotides read TGTGCCAACAGCTACTCTAGCGGGTACCAAGAGACCCAGTACTTC.